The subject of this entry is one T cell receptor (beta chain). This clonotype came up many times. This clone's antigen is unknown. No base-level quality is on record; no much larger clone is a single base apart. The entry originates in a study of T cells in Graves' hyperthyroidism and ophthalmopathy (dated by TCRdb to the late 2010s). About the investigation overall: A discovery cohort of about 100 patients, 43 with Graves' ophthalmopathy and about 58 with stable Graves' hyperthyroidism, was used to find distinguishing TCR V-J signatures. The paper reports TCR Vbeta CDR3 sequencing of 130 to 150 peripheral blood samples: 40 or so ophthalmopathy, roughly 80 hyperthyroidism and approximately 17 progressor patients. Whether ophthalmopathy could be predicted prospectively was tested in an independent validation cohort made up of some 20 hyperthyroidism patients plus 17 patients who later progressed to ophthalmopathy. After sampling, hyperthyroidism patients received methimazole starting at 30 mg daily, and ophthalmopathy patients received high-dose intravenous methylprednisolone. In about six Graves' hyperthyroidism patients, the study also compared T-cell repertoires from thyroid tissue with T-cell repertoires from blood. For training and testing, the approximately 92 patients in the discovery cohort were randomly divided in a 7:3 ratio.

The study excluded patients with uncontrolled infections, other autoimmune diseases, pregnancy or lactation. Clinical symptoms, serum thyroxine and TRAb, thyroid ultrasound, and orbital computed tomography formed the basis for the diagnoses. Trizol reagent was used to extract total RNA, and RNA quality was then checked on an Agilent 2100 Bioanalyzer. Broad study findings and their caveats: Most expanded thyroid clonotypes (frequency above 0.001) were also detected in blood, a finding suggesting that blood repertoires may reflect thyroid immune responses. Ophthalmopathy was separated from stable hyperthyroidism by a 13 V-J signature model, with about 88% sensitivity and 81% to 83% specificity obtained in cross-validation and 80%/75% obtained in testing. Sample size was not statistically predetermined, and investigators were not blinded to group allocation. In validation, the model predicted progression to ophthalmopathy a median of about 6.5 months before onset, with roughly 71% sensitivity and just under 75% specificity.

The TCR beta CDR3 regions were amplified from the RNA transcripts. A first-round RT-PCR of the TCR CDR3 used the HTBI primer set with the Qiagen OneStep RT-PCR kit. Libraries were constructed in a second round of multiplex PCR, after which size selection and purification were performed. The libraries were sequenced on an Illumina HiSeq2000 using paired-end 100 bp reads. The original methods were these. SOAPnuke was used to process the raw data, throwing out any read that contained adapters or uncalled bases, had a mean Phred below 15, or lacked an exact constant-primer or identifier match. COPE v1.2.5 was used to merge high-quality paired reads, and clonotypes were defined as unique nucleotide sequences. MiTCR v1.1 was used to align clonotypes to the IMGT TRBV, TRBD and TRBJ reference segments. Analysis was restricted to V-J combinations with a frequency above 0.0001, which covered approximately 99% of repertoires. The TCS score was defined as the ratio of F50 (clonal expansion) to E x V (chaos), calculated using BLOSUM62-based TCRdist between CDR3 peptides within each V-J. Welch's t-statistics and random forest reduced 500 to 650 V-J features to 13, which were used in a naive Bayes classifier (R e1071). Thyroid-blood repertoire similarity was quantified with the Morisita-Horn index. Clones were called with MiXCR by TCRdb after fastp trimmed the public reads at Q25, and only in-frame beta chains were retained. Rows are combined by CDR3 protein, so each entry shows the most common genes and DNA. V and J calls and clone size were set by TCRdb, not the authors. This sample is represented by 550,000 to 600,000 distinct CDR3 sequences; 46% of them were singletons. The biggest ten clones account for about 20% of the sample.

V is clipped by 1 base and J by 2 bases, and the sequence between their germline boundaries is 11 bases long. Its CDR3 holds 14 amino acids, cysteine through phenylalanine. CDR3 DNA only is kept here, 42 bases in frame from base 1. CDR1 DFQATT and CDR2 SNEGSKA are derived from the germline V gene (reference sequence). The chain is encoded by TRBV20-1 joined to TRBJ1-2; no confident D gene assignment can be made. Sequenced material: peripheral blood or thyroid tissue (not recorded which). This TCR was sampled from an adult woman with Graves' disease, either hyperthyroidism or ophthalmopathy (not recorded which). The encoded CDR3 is CSARARTTNYGYTF. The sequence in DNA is TGCAGTGCTAGAGCCCGGACGACGAACTATGGCTACACCTTC.